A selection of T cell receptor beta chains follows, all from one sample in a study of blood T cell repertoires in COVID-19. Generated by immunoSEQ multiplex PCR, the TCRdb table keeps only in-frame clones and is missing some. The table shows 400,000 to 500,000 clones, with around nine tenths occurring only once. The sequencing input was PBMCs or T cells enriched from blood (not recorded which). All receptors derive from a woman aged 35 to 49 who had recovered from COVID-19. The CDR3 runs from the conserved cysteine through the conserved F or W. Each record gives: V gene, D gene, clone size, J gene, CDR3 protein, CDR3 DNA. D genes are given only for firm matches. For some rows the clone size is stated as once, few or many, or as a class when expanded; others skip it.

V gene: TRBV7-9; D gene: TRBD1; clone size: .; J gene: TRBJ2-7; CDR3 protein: CASSPVRDRTYEQYF; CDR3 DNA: TGTGCCAGCAGCCCAGTCCGGGACAGGACCTACGAGCAGTACTTC
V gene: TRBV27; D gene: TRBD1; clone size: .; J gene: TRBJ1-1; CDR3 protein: CASSNRGDTEAFF; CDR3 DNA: TGTGCCAGCAGCAACAGGGGGGACACTGAAGCTTTCTTT
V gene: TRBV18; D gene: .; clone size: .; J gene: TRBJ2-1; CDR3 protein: CASSPPAANEQFF; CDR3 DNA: TGTGCCAGCTCACCACCGGCCGCTAATGAGCAGTTCTTC
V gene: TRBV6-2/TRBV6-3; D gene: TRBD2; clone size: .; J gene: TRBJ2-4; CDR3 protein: CASSYLGLAAGAKNIQYF; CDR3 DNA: TGTGCCAGCAGTTACTTGGGACTAGCGGCGGGAGCCAAAAACATTCAGTACTTC
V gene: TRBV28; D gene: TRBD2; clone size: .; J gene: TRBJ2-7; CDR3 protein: CASSLGGYLNGDEQYF; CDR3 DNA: TGTGCCAGCAGTTTGGGAGGGTATCTCAACGGAGACGAGCAGTACTTC
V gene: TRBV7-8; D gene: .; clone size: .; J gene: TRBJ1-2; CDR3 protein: CASSPEGKGTHGYTF; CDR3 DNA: TGTGCCAGCAGCCCTGAGGGCAAGGGGACTCACGGCTACACCTTC
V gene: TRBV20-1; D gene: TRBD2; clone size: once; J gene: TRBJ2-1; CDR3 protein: CSASSSGSVGEQFF; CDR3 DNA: TGCAGTGCTAGTTCTAGCGGGAGCGTGGGTGAGCAGTTCTTC
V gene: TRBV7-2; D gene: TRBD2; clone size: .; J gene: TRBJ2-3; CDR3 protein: CASSLAMGLAGQSSTDTQYF; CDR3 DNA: TGTGCCAGCAGCTTAGCTATGGGACTAGCGGGACAGTCTAGCACAGATACGCAGTATTTT
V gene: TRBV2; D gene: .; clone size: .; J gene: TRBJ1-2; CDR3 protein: CASTSGRQVSYGYTF; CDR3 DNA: TGTGCCAGCACCTCCGGACGACAGGTCTCCTATGGCTACACCTTC
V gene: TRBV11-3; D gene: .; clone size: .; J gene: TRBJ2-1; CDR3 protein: CASSLGERGNEQFF; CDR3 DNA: TGTGCCAGCAGCTTAGGAGAACGAGGGAATGAGCAGTTCTTC
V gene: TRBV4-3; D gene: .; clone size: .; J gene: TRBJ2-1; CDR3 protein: CASSQDPAGQAPNEQFF; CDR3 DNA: TGCGCCAGCAGCCAAGATCCAGCGGGACAGGCTCCCAATGAGCAGTTCTTC
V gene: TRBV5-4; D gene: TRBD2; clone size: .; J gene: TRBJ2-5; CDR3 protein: CASSSGLAGETQYF; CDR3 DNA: TGTGCCAGCAGCTCGGGACTAGCGGGGGAGACCCAGTACTTC
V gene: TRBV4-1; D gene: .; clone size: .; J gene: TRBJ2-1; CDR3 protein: CASSQASTSFPSSYNEQFF; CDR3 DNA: TGCGCCAGCAGCCAAGCCAGCACTAGCTTCCCAAGCTCCTACAATGAGCAGTTCTTC
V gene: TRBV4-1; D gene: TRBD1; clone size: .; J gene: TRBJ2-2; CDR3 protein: CASSPGQASTGELFF; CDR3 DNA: TGCGCCAGCAGTCCGGGACAGGCTTCCACCGGGGAGCTGTTTTTT
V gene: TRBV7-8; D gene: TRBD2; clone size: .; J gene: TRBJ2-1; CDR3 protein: CASSLDDLAGGSIWNEQFF; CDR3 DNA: TGTGCCAGCAGCTTAGATGATCTAGCGGGAGGGTCCATTTGGAATGAGCAGTTCTTC
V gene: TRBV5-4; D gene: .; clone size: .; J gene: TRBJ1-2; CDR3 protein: CASSLDINRANYGYTF; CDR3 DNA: TGTGCCAGCAGCTTGGATATAAACAGGGCAAACTATGGCTACACCTTC
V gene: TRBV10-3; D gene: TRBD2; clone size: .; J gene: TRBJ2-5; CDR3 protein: CAISQDPGLAGEKSSETQYF; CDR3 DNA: TGTGCCATCAGTCAAGACCCGGGACTAGCGGGAGAAAAGTCGTCGGAGACCCAGTACTTC
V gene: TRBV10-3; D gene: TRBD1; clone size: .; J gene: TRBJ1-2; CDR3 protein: CAISRDRDAYGYTF; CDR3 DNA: TGTGCCATCAGTAGGGACAGGGACGCCTATGGCTACACCTTC
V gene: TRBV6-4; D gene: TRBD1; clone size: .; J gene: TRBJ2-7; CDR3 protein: CASSEATGVPYEQYF; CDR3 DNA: TGTGCCAGCAGTGAGGCGACAGGGGTTCCCTACGAGCAGTACTTC
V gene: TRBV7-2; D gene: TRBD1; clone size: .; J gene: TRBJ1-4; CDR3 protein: CASSYYGTGDEKLFF; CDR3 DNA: TGTGCCAGCAGCTACTACGGGACAGGGGATGAAAAACTGTTTTTT
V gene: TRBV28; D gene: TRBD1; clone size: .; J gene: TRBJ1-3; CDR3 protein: CASSPPGQGSSGNTIYF; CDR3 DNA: TGTGCCAGCAGTCCCCCGGGACAGGGGTCCTCTGGAAACACCATATATTTT
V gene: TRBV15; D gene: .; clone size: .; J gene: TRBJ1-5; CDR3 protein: CATSSPYSGPQPQHF; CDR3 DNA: TGTGCCACCAGCAGTCCCTACTCAGGTCCCCAGCCCCAGCATTTT
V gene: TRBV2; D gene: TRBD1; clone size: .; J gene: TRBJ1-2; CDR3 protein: CASREDRGFSYTF; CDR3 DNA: TGTGCCAGCAGGGAGGACAGGGGGTTTAGCTACACCTTC
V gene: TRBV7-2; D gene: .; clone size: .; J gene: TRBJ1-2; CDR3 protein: CASSLGGSPVGYTF; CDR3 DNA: TGTGCCAGCAGCTTAGGAGGGTCTCCCGTTGGCTACACCTTC
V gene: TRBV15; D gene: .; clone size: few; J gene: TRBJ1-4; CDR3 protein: CATSPYRDTNEKLFF; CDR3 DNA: TGTGCCACCAGCCCGTACCGGGACACCAATGAAAAACTGTTTTTT
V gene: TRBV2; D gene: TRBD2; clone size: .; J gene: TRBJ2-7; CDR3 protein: CASSEYPSGIAYEQYF; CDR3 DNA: TGTGCCAGCAGTGAGTACCCTAGCGGGATTGCCTACGAGCAGTACTTC
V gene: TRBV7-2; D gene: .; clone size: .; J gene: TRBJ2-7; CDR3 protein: CASSLSGSYEQYF; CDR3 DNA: TGTGCCAGCAGCTTGTCAGGGTCCTACGAGCAGTACTTC
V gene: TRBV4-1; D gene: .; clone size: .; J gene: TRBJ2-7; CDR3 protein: CASSQDPIQSQYF; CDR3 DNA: TGCGCCAGCAGCCAAGATCCTATACAGTCGCAGTACTTC
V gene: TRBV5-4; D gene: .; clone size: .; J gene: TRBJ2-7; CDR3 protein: CASSWGPGTYEQYF; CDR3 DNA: TGTGCCAGCAGCTGGGGGCCGGGAACCTACGAGCAGTACTTC
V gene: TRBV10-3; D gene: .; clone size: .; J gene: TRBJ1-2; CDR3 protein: CAIKGSGDSANYGYTF; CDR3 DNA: TGTGCCATCAAAGGTTCGGGCGACAGTGCTAACTATGGCTACACCTTC
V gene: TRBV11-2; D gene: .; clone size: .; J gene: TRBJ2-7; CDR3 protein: CASSLDRGTSYEQYF; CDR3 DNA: TGTGCCAGCAGCTTAGATCGAGGCACTTCCTACGAGCAGTACTTC
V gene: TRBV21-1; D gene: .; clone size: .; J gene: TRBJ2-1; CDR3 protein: CASSGPREAGWNEQFF; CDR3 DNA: TGTGCCAGCAGCGGGCCCCGGGAGGCGGGATGGAATGAGCAGTTCTTC
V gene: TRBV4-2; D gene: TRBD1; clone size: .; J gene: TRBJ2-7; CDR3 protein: CASSQRDSTAYEQYF; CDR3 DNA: TGTGCCAGCAGCCAAAGGGACAGTACGGCCTACGAGCAGTACTTC
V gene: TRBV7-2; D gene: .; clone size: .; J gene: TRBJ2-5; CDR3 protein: CASSPAPRLETQYF; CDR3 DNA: TGTGCCAGCAGCCCGGCGCCACGACTGGAGACCCAGTACTTC
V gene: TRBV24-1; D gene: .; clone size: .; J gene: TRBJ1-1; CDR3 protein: CATRGVGTNTEAFF; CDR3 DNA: TGTGCCACCCGGGGGGTAGGAACGAACACTGAAGCTTTCTTT
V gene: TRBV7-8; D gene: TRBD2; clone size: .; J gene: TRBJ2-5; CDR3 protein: CASSSNLIISASGRMETQYF; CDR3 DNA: TGTGCCAGCAGCTCTAACCTTATAATATCCGCTAGCGGGAGGATGGAGACCCAGTACTTC
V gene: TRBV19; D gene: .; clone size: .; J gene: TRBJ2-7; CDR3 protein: CASSMVPRDEQYF; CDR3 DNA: TGTGCCAGTAGTATGGTCCCTAGAGACGAGCAGTACTTC
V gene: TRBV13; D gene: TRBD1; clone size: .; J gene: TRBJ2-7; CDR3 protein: CASSSKGTGRPYEQYF; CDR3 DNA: TGTGCCAGCAGCTCAAAGGGGACAGGAAGACCCTACGAGCAGTACTTC
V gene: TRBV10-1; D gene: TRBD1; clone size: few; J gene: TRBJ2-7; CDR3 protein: CASSFVEPGQGAYEQYF; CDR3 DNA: TGCGCCAGCAGTTTTGTCGAGCCGGGACAGGGGGCCTACGAGCAGTACTTC
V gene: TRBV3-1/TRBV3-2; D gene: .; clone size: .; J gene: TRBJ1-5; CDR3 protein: CASSQGLSSPDQKVNVRQPQHF; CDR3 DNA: TGTGCCAGCAGCCAAGGATTGAGTAGCCCCGACCAGAAGGTTAATGTTCGTCAGCCCCAGCATTTT
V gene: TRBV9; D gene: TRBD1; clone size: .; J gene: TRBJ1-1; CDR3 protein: CASSVEGQGGTEAFF; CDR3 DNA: TGTGCCAGCAGCGTAGAGGGACAGGGAGGCACTGAAGCTTTCTTT
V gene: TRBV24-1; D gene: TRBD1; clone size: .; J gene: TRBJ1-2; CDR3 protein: CATSDHLTGDGDYGYTF; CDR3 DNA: TGTGCCACCAGTGACCACCTTACAGGGGATGGGGACTATGGCTACACCTTC
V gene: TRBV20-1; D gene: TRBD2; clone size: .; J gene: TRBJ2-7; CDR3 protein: CSASLAGAIYEQYF; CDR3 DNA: TGCAGTGCTAGTCTAGCGGGAGCTATCTACGAGCAGTACTTC